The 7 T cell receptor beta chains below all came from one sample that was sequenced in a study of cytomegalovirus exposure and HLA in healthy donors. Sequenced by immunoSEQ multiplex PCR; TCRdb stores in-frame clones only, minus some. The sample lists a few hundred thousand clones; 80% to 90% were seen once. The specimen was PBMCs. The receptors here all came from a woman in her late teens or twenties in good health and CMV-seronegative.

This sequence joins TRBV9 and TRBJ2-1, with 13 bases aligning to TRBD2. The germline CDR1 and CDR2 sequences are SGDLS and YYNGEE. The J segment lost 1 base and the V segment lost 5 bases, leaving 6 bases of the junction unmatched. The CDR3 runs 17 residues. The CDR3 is CASSPTSGRASYNEQFF. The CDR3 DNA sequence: TGTGCCAGCAGTCCCACTAGCGGGAGGGCGTCCTACAATGAGCAGTTCTTC.

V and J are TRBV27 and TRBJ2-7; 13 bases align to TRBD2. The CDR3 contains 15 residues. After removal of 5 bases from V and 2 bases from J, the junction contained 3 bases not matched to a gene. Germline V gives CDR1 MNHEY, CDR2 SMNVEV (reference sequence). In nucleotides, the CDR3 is TGTGCCAGCAGTCCGGGGACTAGCGGGACCTACGAGCAGTACTTC. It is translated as CASSPGTSGTYEQYF.

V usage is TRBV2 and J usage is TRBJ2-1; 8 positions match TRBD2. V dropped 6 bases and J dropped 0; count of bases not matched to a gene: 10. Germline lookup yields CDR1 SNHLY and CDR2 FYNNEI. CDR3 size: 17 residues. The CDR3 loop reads CASRGNSGASSYNEQFF. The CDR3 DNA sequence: TGTGCCAGCAGGGGAAATAGCGGGGCGAGCTCCTACAATGAGCAGTTCTTC.

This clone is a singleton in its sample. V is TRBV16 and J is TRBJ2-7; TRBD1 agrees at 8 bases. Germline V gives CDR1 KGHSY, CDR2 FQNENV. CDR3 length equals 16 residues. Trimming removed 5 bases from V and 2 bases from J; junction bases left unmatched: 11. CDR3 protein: CASSSGRKTGAYEQYF. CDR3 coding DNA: TGTGCCAGCAGCAGCGGGCGAAAGACAGGGGCCTACGAGCAGTACTTC.

The CDR3 spells CASSQDRGGETQYF. The CDR3 nucleotides are TGCGCCAGCAGCCAAGATCGGGGGGGGGAGACCCAGTACTTC. The rearrangement joins TRBV4-1 to TRBJ2-5, with 8 bases that match TRBD2. Germline V gene lookup returns CDR1 MGHRA and CDR2 YSYEKL. This CDR3 region has 14 residues. V shed 0 bases and J 5 bases; nucleotides not matched to a gene: 2.

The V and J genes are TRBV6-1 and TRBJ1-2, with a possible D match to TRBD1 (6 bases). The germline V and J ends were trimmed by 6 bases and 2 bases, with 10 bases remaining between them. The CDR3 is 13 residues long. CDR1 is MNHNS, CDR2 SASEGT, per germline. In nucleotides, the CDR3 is TGTGCCAGCAGGGAGGACAGAAACTATGGCTACACCTTC. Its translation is CASREDRNYGYTF.

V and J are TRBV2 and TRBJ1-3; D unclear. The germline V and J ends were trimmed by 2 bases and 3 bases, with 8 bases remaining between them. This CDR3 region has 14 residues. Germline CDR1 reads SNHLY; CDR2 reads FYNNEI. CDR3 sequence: CASSEMRVGNTIYF. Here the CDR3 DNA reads TGTGCCAGCAGTGAAATGAGGGTTGGAAACACCATATATTTT.